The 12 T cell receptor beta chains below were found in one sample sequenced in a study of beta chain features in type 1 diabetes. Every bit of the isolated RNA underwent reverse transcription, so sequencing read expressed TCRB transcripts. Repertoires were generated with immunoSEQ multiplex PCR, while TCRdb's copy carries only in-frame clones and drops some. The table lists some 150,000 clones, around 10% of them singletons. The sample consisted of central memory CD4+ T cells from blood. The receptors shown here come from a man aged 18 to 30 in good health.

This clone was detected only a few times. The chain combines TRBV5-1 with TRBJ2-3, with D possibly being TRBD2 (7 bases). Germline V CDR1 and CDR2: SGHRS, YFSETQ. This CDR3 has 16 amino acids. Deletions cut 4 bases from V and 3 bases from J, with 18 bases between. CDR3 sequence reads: CASSPQGGQGTDTQYF. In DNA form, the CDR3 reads TGCGCCAGCAGCCCACAGGGAGGGCAGGGAACAGATACGCAGTATTTT. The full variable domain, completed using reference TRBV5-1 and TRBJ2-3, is KAGVTQTPRYLIKTRGQQVTLSCSPISGHRSVSWYQQTPGQGLQFLFEYFSETQRNKGNFPGRFSGRQFSNSRSEMNVSTLELGDSALYLCASSPQGGQGTDTQYFGPGTRLTVL.

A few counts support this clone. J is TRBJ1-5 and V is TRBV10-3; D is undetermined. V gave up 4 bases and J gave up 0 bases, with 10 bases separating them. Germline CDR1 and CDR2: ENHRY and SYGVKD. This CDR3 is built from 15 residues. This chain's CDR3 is CAISGQALSNQPQHF. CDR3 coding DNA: TGTGCCATCAGTGGCCAGGCGCTTAGCAATCAGCCCCAGCATTTT.

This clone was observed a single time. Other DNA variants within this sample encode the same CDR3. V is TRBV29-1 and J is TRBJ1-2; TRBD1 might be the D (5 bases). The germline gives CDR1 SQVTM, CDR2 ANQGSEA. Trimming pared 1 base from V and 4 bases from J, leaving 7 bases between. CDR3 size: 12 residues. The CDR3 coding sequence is TGCAGCGTTGAAGGGCAGGGCTATGGCTACACCTTC. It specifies CSVEGQGYGYTF.

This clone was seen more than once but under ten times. Here the CDR3 reads CASSPHDRGGRGGTDTQYF. The CDR3 nucleotides are TGTGCCAGCAGCCCCCACGACAGGGGCGGCAGGGGCGGCACAGATACGCAGTATTTT. V is TRBV9 and J is TRBJ2-3; 8 bases map to TRBD1. The CDR3 spans 19 residues. The germline gives CDR1 SGDLS, CDR2 YYNGEE. J was trimmed by 1 base and V by 4 bases; bases with no gene match: 17.

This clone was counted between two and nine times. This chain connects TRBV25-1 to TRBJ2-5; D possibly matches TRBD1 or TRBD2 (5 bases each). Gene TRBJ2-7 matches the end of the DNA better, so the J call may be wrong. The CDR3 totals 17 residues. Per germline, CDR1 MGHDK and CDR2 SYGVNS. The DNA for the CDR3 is TGTGCCAGCAGTTTAAATCCCAACGGGACGGTCTCCTACGAGCAGTACTTC. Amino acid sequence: CASSLNPNGTVSYEQYF.

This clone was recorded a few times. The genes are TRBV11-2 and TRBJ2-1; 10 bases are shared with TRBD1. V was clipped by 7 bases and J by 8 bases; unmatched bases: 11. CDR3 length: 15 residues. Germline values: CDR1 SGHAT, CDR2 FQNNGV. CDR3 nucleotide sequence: TGTGCCAGCACCCCCCGGGGACAGGGGATAGATGAGCAGTTCTTC. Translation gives CASTPRGQGIDEQFF. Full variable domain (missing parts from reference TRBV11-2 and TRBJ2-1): EAGVAQSPRYKIIEKRQSVAFWCNPISGHATLYWYQQILGQGPKLLIQFQNNGVVDDSQLPKDRFSAERLKGVDSTLKIQPAKLEDSAVYLCASTPRGQGIDEQFFGPGTRLTVL.

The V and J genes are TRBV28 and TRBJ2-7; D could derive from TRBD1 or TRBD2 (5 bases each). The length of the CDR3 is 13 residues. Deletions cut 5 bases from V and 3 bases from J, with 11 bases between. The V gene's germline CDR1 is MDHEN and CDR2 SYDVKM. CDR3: CASSPGSRYEQYF. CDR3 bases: TGTGCCAGCAGTCCAGGGAGCCGCTACGAGCAGTACTTC.

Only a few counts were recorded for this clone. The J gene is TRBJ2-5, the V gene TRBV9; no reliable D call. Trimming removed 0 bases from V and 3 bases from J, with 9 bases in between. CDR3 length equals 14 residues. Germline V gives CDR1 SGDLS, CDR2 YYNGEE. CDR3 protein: CASSVALREETQYF. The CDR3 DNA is TGTGCCAGCAGCGTAGCTCTGAGAGAAGAGACCCAGTACTTC.

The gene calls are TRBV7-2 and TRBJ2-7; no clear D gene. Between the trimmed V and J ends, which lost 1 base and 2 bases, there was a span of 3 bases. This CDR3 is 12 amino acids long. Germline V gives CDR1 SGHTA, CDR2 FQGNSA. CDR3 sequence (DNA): TGTGCCAGCAGCTTAGGGACCTACGAGCAGTACTTC. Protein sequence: CASSLGTYEQYF.

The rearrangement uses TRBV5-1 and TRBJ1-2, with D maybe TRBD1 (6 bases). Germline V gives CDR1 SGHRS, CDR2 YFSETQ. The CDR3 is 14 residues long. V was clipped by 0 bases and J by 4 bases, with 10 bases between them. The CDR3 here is CASSLGDNSYGYTF. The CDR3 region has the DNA TGCGCCAGCAGCTTGGGGGACAACTCCTATGGCTACACCTTC.

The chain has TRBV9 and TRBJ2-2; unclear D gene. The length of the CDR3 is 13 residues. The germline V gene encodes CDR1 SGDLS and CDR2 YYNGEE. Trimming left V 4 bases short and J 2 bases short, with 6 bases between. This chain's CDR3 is CASSTQNTGELFF. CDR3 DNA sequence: TGTGCCAGCAGCACCCAAAACACCGGGGAGCTGTTTTTT.

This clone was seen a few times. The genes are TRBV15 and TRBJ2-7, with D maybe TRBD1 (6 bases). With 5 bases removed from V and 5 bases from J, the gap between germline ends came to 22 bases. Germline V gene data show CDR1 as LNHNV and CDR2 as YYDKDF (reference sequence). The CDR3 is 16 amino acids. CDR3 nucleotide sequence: TGTGCCACCAGCCCTCGGACAGCCTTCCCTACCAACGAGCAGTACTTC. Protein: CATSPRTAFPTNEQYF.